A single sample gave rise to the 20 T cell receptor beta chains below, sequenced in a study of blood T cell repertoires in COVID-19. The method was immunoSEQ multiplex PCR; TCRdb's version includes in-frame clones alone and lacks a portion of them. The data show approximately 68,000 clones, about nine tenths seen once. Sequenced: peripheral blood. The source of these receptors is a man in his 70s with active or convalescent COVID-19.

This CDR3 reads CASSLLTGNTEAFF. DNA for the CDR3: TGTGCCAGCAGTTTATTGACAGGGAACACTGAAGCTTTCTTT. The chain joins TRBV28 to TRBJ1-1, with TRBD1 as a possible D gene (6 bases). The germline V gene encodes CDR1 MDHEN and CDR2 SYDVKM. V lost 1 base and J 1 base, leaving 7 bases between the germline ends. This CDR3 spans 14 amino acids. Combining the CDR3 with reference TRBV28 and TRBJ1-1 gives the whole variable domain DVKVTQSSRYLVKRTGEKVFLECVQDMDHENMFWYRQDPGLGLRLIYFSYDVKMKEKGDIPEGYSVSREKKERFSLILESASTNQTSMYLCASSLLTGNTEAFFGQGTRLTVV.

This sequence joins TRBV6-5 and TRBJ2-2; 8 bases align to TRBD1. Germline-derived CDR1 and CDR2 are MNHEY and SVGAGI. The J segment lost 0 bases and the V segment lost 10 bases, leaving 1 base of the junction unmatched. This CDR3 is 13 amino acids long. The CDR3 DNA reads as TGTGCCACACAGGGGGCGAACACCGGGGAGCTGTTTTTT. Its translation: CATQGANTGELFF.

The J gene is TRBJ2-2, the V gene TRBV2; D perhaps matches TRBD1 (6 bases). The V gene's germline CDR1 is SNHLY and CDR2 FYNNEI. V was shortened by 5 bases and J by 3 bases, with 10 bases between the two germline ends. This CDR3 comprises 14 residues. The CDR3 DNA sequence: TGTGCCAGCAGTACAGGGTTCGACACCGGGGAGCTGTTTTTT. It codes for CASSTGFDTGELFF.

This clone appeared a few times. J is TRBJ2-1 and V is TRBV7-9, with 11 nucleotides matching TRBD2. The CDR3 runs to 19 residues. Unmatched junction bases numbered 12, after V lost 5 bases and J lost 0 bases. CDR1 and CDR2 (germline): SEHNR, FQNEAQ (reference sequence). The CDR3, as DNA: TGTGCCAGCAGCCCAACGGGACTAGCGGTGATTAGCTCCTACAATGAGCAGTTCTTC. It yields the protein CASSPTGLAVISSYNEQFF.

This clone showed up just a few times. The genes are TRBV4-2 and TRBJ2-7, with D tentatively TRBD1 (6 bases). The germline V gene encodes CDR1 LGHNA and CDR2 YNFKEQ. CDR3 length: 14 residues. V dropped 5 bases and J dropped 3 bases, with 14 bases sitting between them. CDR3 in amino acids: CASSGAGEDYEQYF. The CDR3 DNA follows: TGTGCCAGCAGCGGGGCAGGGGAAGACTACGAGCAGTACTTC.

V is TRBV29-1 and J is TRBJ1-2; TRBD1 might be the D (6 bases). This CDR3 has 12 amino acids. Germline CDR1 and CDR2: SQVTM and ANQGSEA. V dropped 5 bases and J dropped 4 bases, with 11 bases sitting between them. CDR3 in DNA: TGCAGCGTTACCGGGACATTCTATGGCTACACCTTC. Its translation: CSVTGTFYGYTF. Full variable domain (remainder filled in from reference TRBV29-1 and TRBJ1-2): SAVISQKPSRDICQRGTSLTIQCQVDSQVTMMFWYRQQPGQSLTLIATANQGSEATYESGFVIDKFPISRPNLTFSTLTVSNMSPEDSSIYLCSVTGTFYGYTFGSGTRLTVV.

The V gene is TRBV7-2, the J gene TRBJ2-3, with a tentative D call TRBD2 (5 bases). The CDR3 loop spans 13 amino acids. Germline assignment: CDR1 SGHTA and CDR2 FQGNSA. Trimming stripped 6 bases from V and 5 bases from J, with 12 bases between. CDR3 sequence: CASSMGSGDTQYF. DNA of the CDR3: TGTGCCAGCAGTATGGGGAGCGGAGATACGCAGTATTTT.

This chain connects TRBV28 to TRBJ2-2, with D perhaps matching TRBD1 (5 bases). The CDR3 runs 17 residues. V was cut by 5 bases and J by 2 bases, with 18 bases left in between. Germline loops: CDR1 MDHEN, CDR2 SYDVKM. CDR3 nucleotide sequence: TGTGCCAGCAGTCCGTCTTTCGGCCAGGGTAACACCGGGGAGCTGTTTTTT. It encodes CASSPSFGQGNTGELFF.

This chain uses TRBV7-9 with TRBJ1-1, with TRBD1 matching 9 bases. Germline V gene sequence: CDR1 SEHNR, CDR2 FQNEAQ (reference sequence). The CDR3 spans 15 residues. Trimming at V came to 1 base and at J to 2 bases, leaving 2 bases not matched to a gene. The CDR3 nucleotides are TGTGCCAGCAGCTTAGTACAGGGGGCAAACACTGAAGCTTTCTTT. Translated: CASSLVQGANTEAFF.

The chain is built from TRBV5-1 and TRBJ2-7; TRBD1 aligns across 10 bases. This CDR3 has 15 residues. Trimming took 5 bases from V and 5 from J; bases not matched to a gene: 10. Looked up from germline, CDR1 is SGHRS and CDR2 is YFSETQ. The CDR3 sequence: CASRLGGQGNHEQYF. The CDR3 nucleotides read TGCGCCAGCAGGCTCGGGGGACAGGGGAACCACGAGCAGTACTTC.

The V call is TRBV7-8, the J call TRBJ2-1; 8 bases are shared with TRBD2. CDR3 size: 17 residues. CDR1 and CDR2 from the germline V gene are SGHVS and FQNEAQ. J lost 4 bases, V lost 6 bases, and 14 bases had no gene match. CDR3 nucleotides: TGTGCCAGCAGGCGACGACCACCCGGGACTAGGTACAATGAGCAGTTCTTC. Translation: CASRRRPPGTRYNEQFF.

The J gene is TRBJ1-5, the V gene TRBV28; D possibly corresponds to TRBD1 (6 bases). The germline CDR1 and CDR2 sequences are MDHEN and SYDVKM. The CDR3 has 12 amino acids. Trimming cost V 5 bases and J 9 bases, with 11 bases left between them. CDR3 nucleotides: TGTGCCAGCAGTAGAGGGGGTCGGCCCCAGCATTTT. Its translation: CASSRGGRPQHF.

The chain links TRBV28 to TRBJ1-2; 7 nucleotides match TRBD1. Germline CDR1 MDHEN, CDR2 SYDVKM. Trimming removed 3 bases from V and 3 bases from J; junction bases left unmatched: 7. This CDR3 is 15 amino acids long. The CDR3 DNA is TGTGCCAGCAGTTTGGTAAAGGGGGCTTACTATGGCTACACCTTC. Translating it yields CASSLVKGAYYGYTF.

This clone appeared a few times. The chain's CDR3 is CATSGWTEAFF. The CDR3 coding sequence is TGTGCCACCTCAGGATGGACTGAAGCTTTCTTT. This chain uses TRBV2 with TRBJ1-1; D unclear. Germline-derived CDR1 and CDR2 are SNHLY and FYNNEI. Trimming cost V 10 bases and J 5 bases, with 11 bases left between them. The CDR3 runs 11 residues.

V usage is TRBV28 and J usage is TRBJ2-7, with TRBD1 identical over 9 bases. J gave up 4 bases and V 5 bases, and 12 bases lay outside the gene matches. The germline CDR1 and CDR2 sequences are MDHEN and SYDVKM. The CDR3 totals 16 residues. The CDR3 DNA is TGTGCCAGCAGTAACGGACAGGGGCTCTTGTCGTACGAGCAGTACTTC. Translating it yields CASSNGQGLLSYEQYF.

The gene calls are TRBV7-9 and TRBJ2-2; 9 nucleotides agree with TRBD2. CDR3 length: 15 residues. From germline, CDR1 is SEHNR and CDR2 FQNEAQ (reference sequence). The ends lost 7 bases at V and 7 bases at J; junction bases unmatched: 10. The CDR3 here is CASTPREGVVGELFF. The CDR3 DNA follows: TGTGCCAGCACCCCGCGGGAGGGCGTAGTCGGGGAGCTGTTTTTT. The full variable domain, completed using reference TRBV7-9 and TRBJ2-2, is DTGVSQNPRHKITKRGQNVTFRCDPISEHNRLYWYRQTLGQGPEFLTYFQNEAQLEKSRLLSDRFSAERPKGSFSTLEIQRTEQGDSAMYLCASTPREGVVGELFFGEGSRLTVL.

V is TRBV2 and J is TRBJ2-1; 12 positions match TRBD2. The germline V gene has CDR1 SNHLY and CDR2 FYNNEI. The CDR3 is made up of 14 amino acids. V lost 6 bases and J lost 10; bases outside the gene matches: 7. DNA of the CDR3: TGTGCCAGCAGGAGACTAGCGGGAGTCGGCGAGCAGTTCTTC. The encoded protein is CASRRLAGVGEQFF.

The V call is TRBV5-6, the J call TRBJ2-7; D not resolved. Germline V gene data show CDR1 as SGHDT and CDR2 as YYEEEE. CDR3 length: 13 amino acids. Trimming left V 3 bases short and J 1 base short, with 8 bases between. CDR3 sequence (DNA): TGTGCCAGCAGCTCCGAGGCTTCCTACGAGCAGTACTTC. Translating it yields CASSSEASYEQYF.

The rearrangement links TRBV5-1 to TRBJ1-2, with 7 bases aligning to TRBD1. The V and J ends lost 2 bases and 6 bases, in that order; junction bases with no gene match: 4. The CDR3 is 13 amino acids. Germline lookup yields CDR1 SGHRS and CDR2 YFSETQ. CDR3: CASSFRTGDGYTF. The CDR3 nucleotides read TGCGCCAGCAGCTTCAGGACAGGAGATGGCTACACCTTC. The entire variable domain, with the rest obtained from reference TRBV5-1 and TRBJ1-2, is as follows: KAGVTQTPRYLIKTRGQQVTLSCSPISGHRSVSWYQQTPGQGLQFLFEYFSETQRNKGNFPGRFSGRQFSNSRSEMNVSTLELGDSALYLCASSFRTGDGYTFGSGTRLTVV.

The chain employs TRBV4-2 and TRBJ2-1; 9 positions agree with TRBD1. CDR1 and CDR2 from the germline V gene are LGHNA and YNFKEQ. The CDR3 contains 15 residues. Losses at the gene ends were 0 bases for V and 3 bases for J; bases not matched to a gene: 0. This CDR3 is CASSQETGGYNEQFF. The CDR3 nucleotides read TGTGCCAGCAGCCAAGAGACAGGGGGCTACAATGAGCAGTTCTTC.